Below, one TCR beta chain is given with its context. What it binds is unknown. This record comes from a study of memory CD8 T cells in hepatitis C reinfection. In the study overall: HCV reinfection: RNA-positive following two negative tests at least 60 days apart. Study results and caveats: Only four to six donors prevented definitive conclusions about public clonotypes.

The CDR3 extends over 15 amino acids. V gave up 3 bases and J gave up 1 base, with 13 bases separating them. CDR1 is LGHNA, CDR2 YNFKEQ, per germline. Noted time point: late/post reinfection, 12 to 24 weeks after detection. The sorted cells went straight to TCR sequencing with no prior in vitro expansion. Two donors provided sorted CD3+ CD8+ CD45RO- naive CD8 T cells at all three reinfection time points. The method was immunoSEQ multiplex PCR; TCRdb's version includes in-frame clones alone and lacks a portion of them. Of 45,000 to 50,000 clones in the sample, roughly 89% were seen once. This rearrangement joins TRBV4-2 to TRBJ2-7; a weak D match, TRBD2 (6 bases). The sequence came from a man younger than 35 with hepatitis C virus infection. The sequenced material came from naive CD8+ T cells sorted from blood. The CDR3 sequence: CASSQDPGVSYEQYF. The CDR3, as DNA: TGTGCCAGCAGCCAGGACCCGGGAGTTTCCTACGAGCAGTACTTC.